Following are 15 T cell receptor beta chains from one sample sequenced in a study of spatial heterogeneity in lung cancer. Whole-study results and caveats: Tracking of tumor mutation counts was seen in expanded intratumoral alpha and beta TCR counts.

TCRdb passed the 5' RACE reads through MiXCR, listing each CDR3 protein once. The table lists 3,000 to 4,500 distinct CDR3 sequences, about 5% of them singletons. These receptors' targets are unknown. Time point denoted: sample taken at primary tumor resection. This specimen consisted of lung tumor tissue, obtained at surgery. The receptors derive from a female donor with early-stage non-small cell lung cancer.

This clonotype is medium-sized in the sample. The rearrangement links TRBV19 to TRBJ1-5; unclear D gene. This CDR3 contains 13 residues. V was shortened by 3 bases and J by 0 bases, with 3 bases between the two germline ends. The germline V gene has CDR1 LNHDA and CDR2 SQIVND (reference sequence). For the CDR3, the DNA is TGTGCCAGTAGTATCACTAGCAATCAGCCCCAGCATTTT. This codes for CASSITSNQPQHF.

This clonotype is categorized as medium-sized. V and J are TRBV7-3 and TRBJ2-5, with 9 nucleotides matching TRBD1. The V and J ends lost 2 bases and 6 bases, in that order; junction bases with no gene match: 1. The CDR3 extends over 13 amino acids. Germline values: CDR1 SGHTA, CDR2 FQGTGA. CDR3 region: CASSLDRGKTQYF. In nucleotides, the CDR3 is TGTGCCAGCAGCTTAGACAGGGGGAAGACCCAGTACTTC.

In its sample, this clonotype was seen many times. CDR3 sequence (DNA): TGTGCCAGCAGCGAGGGAATCAGGGCCTCGAGAAACATTCAGTACTTC. Translated, it gives CASSEGIRASRNIQYF. The rearrangement uses TRBV9 and TRBJ2-4; TRBD1 might be the D (5 bases). Germline-derived CDR1 and CDR2 are SGDLS and YYNGEE. V lost 3 bases to trimming and J lost 6 bases, with 19 bases between them. CDR3 length equals 16 residues.

In its sample, this clonotype was seen many times. The V call is TRBV3-1, the J call TRBJ1-2; the D gene is possibly TRBD1 (6 bases). This CDR3 contains 14 residues. Germline CDR1 and CDR2: LGHDT and YNNKEL (reference sequence). Trimming removed 0 bases from V and 4 bases from J, with 9 bases in between. The CDR3 nucleotides read TGTGCCAGCAGCCAAGAGGGGGCCGGCTATGGCTACACCTTC. It yields the protein CASSQEGAGYGYTF.

To note about this clonotype: A much larger clone lies one base from this, so it may be a read error. V usage is TRBV7-2 and J usage is TRBJ1-2; D uncertain. The CDR3 covers 13 residues. V lost 3 bases and J 4 bases, leaving 9 bases between the germline ends. Germline V gene sequence: CDR1 SGHTA, CDR2 FQGNSA. In DNA form, the CDR3 reads TGTGCCAGCAGCTTGCCTAATATCTATGGCTACACCTTC. Its protein product is CASSLPNIYGYTF.

This clonotype is categorized as medium-sized (0.01 to 0.1%). This rearrangement joins TRBV20-1 to TRBJ2-3; 13 bases are a match to TRBD2. CDR1 and CDR2 from the germline V gene are DFQATT and SNEGSKA (reference sequence). With V trimmed by 4 bases and J by 7 bases, 2 bases remained unmatched. The CDR3 is 13 residues long. This chain's CDR3 is CSAIGTSGNTQYF. The CDR3 DNA reads as TGCAGTGCTATAGGGACTAGCGGGAATACGCAGTATTTT.

This clonotype has at least ten counts. This chain uses TRBV11-2 with TRBJ2-7; either TRBD1 or TRBD2 may supply D (6 bases each). The CDR3 extends over 15 amino acids. With 0 bases removed from V and 6 bases from J, the gap between germline ends came to 15 bases. CDR1 SGHAT and CDR2 FQNNGV come from the germline V gene. DNA for the CDR3: TGTGCCAGCAGCTTAGACCCGGGGGCGCAAGGCGAGCAGTACTTC. Protein sequence: CASSLDPGAQGEQYF.

CDR3 bases: TGTGCTAGTGGTTTGGCCCCCGGGACAGGAGTCTACACCTTC. Translating it yields CASGLAPGTGVYTF. The V and J genes are TRBV12-5 and TRBJ1-2, with 8 bases that match TRBD1. Germline V gene sequence: CDR1 LGHNT, CDR2 FRNRAP. The CDR3 extends over 14 amino acids. Trimming removed 1 base from V and 10 bases from J; junction bases left unmatched: 8.

This clonotype was counted only a few times. The CDR3 here is CASGLGSYEQYF. CDR3 in DNA: TGTGCTAGTGGTTTGGGATCCTACGAGCAGTACTTC. This chain links TRBV12-5 with TRBJ2-7, with D hard to call. V shed 1 base and J shed 1 base, with 2 bases lying between them. The CDR3 has 12 amino acids. Germline CDR1 and CDR2: LGHNT and FRNRAP.

By sample fraction, this clonotype is medium-sized (0.01 to 0.1%). The genes are TRBV20-1 and TRBJ1-5, with TRBD1 matching 10 bases. This CDR3 is 17 amino acids long. With 5 bases clipped from V and 1 base from J, the junction kept 11 bases outside the gene matches. Germline lookup yields CDR1 DFQATT and CDR2 SNEGSKA (reference sequence). Written as DNA, the CDR3 is TGCAGTGCTTCAACCGGGACAGGGGTTGGGAGCAATCAGCCCCAGCATTTT. Protein sequence: CSASTGTGVGSNQPQHF.

By share, this clonotype counts as medium-sized. The chain is built from TRBV5-5 and TRBJ1-2; no reliable D call. CDR1 SGHKS and CDR2 YYEKEE come from the germline V gene (reference sequence). The CDR3 extends over 16 amino acids. V was pared by 4 bases and J by 2 bases, with 18 bases between. CDR3 coding DNA: TGTGCCAGCAGCCGACAAAATCTGCCGGGAAACTATGGCTACACCTTC. It encodes CASSRQNLPGNYGYTF. The entire variable domain, with the rest obtained from reference TRBV5-5 and TRBJ1-2, is as follows: DAGVTQSPTHLIKTRGQQVTLRCSPISGHKSVSWYQQVLGQGPQFIFQYYEKEERGRGNFPDRFSARQFPNYSSELNVNALLLGDSALYLCASSRQNLPGNYGYTFGSGTRLTVV.

This clonotype was counted ten times or more. The DNA for the CDR3 is TGTGCCAGCAGCTTAACAGGGGTATATGAAAAACTGTTTTTT. Translating it yields CASSLTGVYEKLFF. J is TRBJ1-4 and V is TRBV11-2; 7 positions agree with TRBD1. Losses at the gene ends were 2 bases for V and 6 bases for J; bases not matched to a gene: 3. Germline CDR1 SGHAT, CDR2 FQNNGV. The CDR3 has 14 amino acids. Full variable domain (missing parts from reference TRBV11-2 and TRBJ1-4): EAGVAQSPRYKIIEKRQSVAFWCNPISGHATLYWYQQILGQGPKLLIQFQNNGVVDDSQLPKDRFSAERLKGVDSTLKIQPAKLEDSAVYLCASSLTGVYEKLFFGSGTQLSVL.

Sample share makes this clonotype medium-sized. The chain recombines TRBV15 with TRBJ2-1; D is possibly TRBD2 (6 bases). The CDR3 has 17 amino acids. Germline loops: CDR1 LNHNV, CDR2 YYDKDF (reference sequence). The ends were cut back, 4 bases at V and 7 bases at J, with 23 bases in the middle. CDR3 sequence: CATSTKGYGQGGNEQFF. CDR3 bases: TGTGCCACCAGCACCAAAGGGTACGGGCAGGGAGGTAATGAGCAGTTCTTC.

This clonotype was seen many times. The CDR3 sequence is CASSLSSGYEQYF. CDR3 DNA sequence: TGTGCCAGCAGCTTGAGTAGCGGATACGAGCAGTACTTC. The chain combines TRBV7-6 with TRBJ2-7, with D possibly being TRBD2 (6 bases). The CDR3 is 13 residues long. V shed 3 bases and J shed 4 bases, with 10 bases lying between them. Germline loops: CDR1 SGHVS, CDR2 FNYEAQ.

This clonotype was seen more than once but under ten times. The V gene is TRBV7-2, the J gene TRBJ1-6; D not resolved. This CDR3 is 17 amino acids long. Trimming shortened V by 1 base and J by 0 bases, and 10 bases separated the two germline ends. Germline V CDR1 and CDR2: SGHTA, FQGNSA. CDR3 sequence: CASSLEPSSSYNSPLHF. In nucleotides, the CDR3 is TGTGCCAGCAGCTTAGAGCCCTCTAGCTCCTATAATTCACCCCTCCACTTT.